The 26 T cell receptor beta chains given below trace back to one sample, sequenced in a study of blood T cell repertoires in COVID-19. Measured with immunoSEQ multiplex PCR; TCRdb has only the in-frame clones, and not every one. This repertoire shows approximately 180,000 clones, roughly 82% found once; its top ten account for around 15%. What was sequenced was PBMCs or T cells enriched from blood (not recorded which). All receptors come from a man aged 50 to 60 who had recovered from COVID-19.

This sequence joins TRBV5-1 and TRBJ1-2; D remains unclear. Germline V CDR1 and CDR2: SGHRS, YFSETQ. The CDR3 consists of 13 residues. Trimming left V 0 bases short and J 7 bases short, with 10 bases between. The CDR3 nucleotides read TGCGCCAGCAGCTTGGAAGTCAGGTCTGGCTACACCTTC. Protein product: CASSLEVRSGYTF. The variable domain in full, completed from reference TRBV5-1 and TRBJ1-2, reads KAGVTQTPRYLIKTRGQQVTLSCSPISGHRSVSWYQQTPGQGLQFLFEYFSETQRNKGNFPGRFSGRQFSNSRSEMNVSTLELGDSALYLCASSLEVRSGYTFGSGTRLTVV.

A single count supports this clone. The V gene is TRBV27, the J gene TRBJ1-2, with unresolved D. The ends were cut back, 2 bases at V and 2 bases at J, with 12 bases in the middle. CDR1 MNHEY and CDR2 SMNVEV come from the germline V gene (reference sequence). The CDR3 length is 15 residues. The CDR3 reads CASSLTNGPNYGYTF. The CDR3 DNA is TGTGCCAGCAGTTTAACCAATGGCCCAAACTATGGCTACACCTTC.

This clone was detected only once. The chain joins TRBV3-1 (or the pseudogene TRBV3-2) to TRBJ2-5, with 9 bases that match TRBD1. Germline V gives CDR1 LGHDT, CDR2 YNNKEL (reference sequence). The CDR3 spans 16 residues. V trimming: 5 bases; J trimming: 1 base; junction bases outside the gene matches: 8. CDR3: CASSSGTGIVQETQYF. The DNA of the CDR3 is TGTGCCAGCAGCTCCGGGACAGGGATTGTCCAAGAGACCCAGTACTTC.

V is TRBV7-9 and J is TRBJ1-1; TRBD1 matches 8 bases. The ends lost 5 bases at V and 5 bases at J; junction bases unmatched: 7. The CDR3 runs to 14 residues. Per the germline V gene, CDR1 is SEHNR and CDR2 is FQNEAQ (reference sequence). The CDR3 is CASSPMTGVTEAFF. In DNA, the CDR3 is TGTGCCAGCAGCCCGATGACAGGGGTGACTGAAGCTTTCTTT.

The V call is TRBV9, the J call TRBJ1-3, with 12 nucleotides matching TRBD1. The CDR3 runs 16 residues. The V gene end was trimmed by 4 bases and the J gene end by 8 bases; junction bases not matched to a gene: 10. Germline V gives CDR1 SGDLS, CDR2 YYNGEE. CDR3 sequence: CASSPPGQGAGYTIYF. The DNA for the CDR3 is TGTGCCAGCAGCCCACCGGGACAGGGGGCTGGGTACACCATATATTTT.

The chain couples TRBV7-9 to TRBJ2-5, with a possible D match to TRBD2 (7 bases). Trimming stripped 4 bases from V and 4 bases from J, with 13 bases between. Germline loops: CDR1 SEHNR, CDR2 FQNEAQ (reference sequence). This CDR3 comprises 14 residues. CDR3 coding DNA: TGTGCCAGCAGCTCCCCGGGGGGCGGAGAGACCCAGTACTTC. Residues: CASSSPGGGETQYF.

Turning to this clone: An end of the junction does not agree with germline; a read error may underlie this. The chain combines TRBV7-7 with TRBJ1-1; D gene unclear. The CDR3 has 13 residues. Per germline, CDR1 SSHAT and CDR2 FNYEAQ (reference sequence). The CDR3 nucleotides read TGTGCTAGCAGCTTAGACACCAACACTGAAGCTTTCTTT. As protein: CASSLDTNTEAFF.

The chain is built from TRBV6-6 and TRBJ1-5; D gene unclear. Per the germline V gene, CDR1 is MNHNY and CDR2 is SVGAGI (reference sequence). CDR3 size: 13 residues. Between the trimmed V and J ends, which lost 8 bases and 5 bases, there was a span of 13 bases. Here the CDR3 reads CASSLTADQPQHF. The CDR3 DNA reads as TGTGCCAGCTCCCTAACAGCAGATCAGCCCCAGCATTTT.

This rearrangement joins TRBV5-5 to TRBJ1-4; D is perhaps TRBD1 (6 bases). CDR1 is SGHKS and CDR2 is YYEKEE in the germline V gene (reference sequence). Trimming removed 3 bases at V and 4 bases at J, with 7 bases between. CDR3 length equals 13 residues. DNA of the CDR3: TGTGCCAGCAGCTGGGGGCTTAATGAAAAACTGTTTTTT. It yields the protein CASSWGLNEKLFF.

The chain combines TRBV5-1 with TRBJ1-2, with 7 nucleotides matching TRBD1. CDR1 SGHRS and CDR2 YFSETQ come from the germline V gene. The CDR3 covers 13 residues. V shed 4 bases and J 2 bases; nucleotides not matched to a gene: 2. CDR3 nucleotides: TGCGCCAGCAGCCGGGACAGCAACTATGGCTACACCTTC. This gives the protein CASSRDSNYGYTF.

This clone occurred once. V is TRBV5-1 and J is TRBJ1-6; tentatively, D is TRBD1 (6 bases). In germline, CDR1 is SGHRS, CDR2 YFSETQ. The CDR3 spans 15 residues. V lost 4 bases and J 3 bases, leaving 11 bases between the germline ends. The DNA for the CDR3 is TGCGCCAGCAGCACGGACAGAAGCTATAATTCACCCCTCCACTTT. Translated: CASSTDRSYNSPLHF.

As DNA, the CDR3 is TGTGCCAGCAGCCAAGCCCAAGGGACAGGGGGCCGACAGCCCCAGCATTTT. Translated, it gives CASSQAQGTGGRQPQHF. This chain connects TRBV4-2 to TRBJ1-5; 12 nucleotides align to TRBD1. The germline V gene has CDR1 LGHNA and CDR2 YNFKEQ. J was trimmed by 7 bases and V by 1 base; bases with no gene match: 8. CDR3 length: 17 residues.

The chain is built from TRBV7-9 and TRBJ2-3; possible D gene TRBD1, 6 bases. Germline V gives CDR1 SEHNR, CDR2 FQNEAQ (reference sequence). The germline V and J ends were trimmed by 5 bases and 4 bases, with 19 bases remaining between them. The CDR3 runs 16 residues. The CDR3 protein is CASSQTGQTPPDTQYF. The CDR3 nucleotides are TGTGCCAGCAGCCAGACAGGCCAAACCCCGCCAGATACGCAGTATTTT.

V gene TRBV5-4 combines with J gene TRBJ1-6; maybe TRBD1 (6 bases). Germline CDR1 reads SGHNT; CDR2 reads YYREEE (reference sequence). The CDR3 runs 15 residues. Trimming removed 1 base at V and 7 bases at J, with 12 bases between. The CDR3 nucleotides are TGTGCCAGCAGCTTGCAGGGGTTAAGAAATTCACCCCTCCACTTT. This encodes CASSLQGLRNSPLHF.

V and J are TRBV28 and TRBJ2-3; 9 bases map to TRBD1. This CDR3 contains 15 residues. Trimming cost V 0 bases and J 4 bases; bases outside gene matches: 2. CDR1 and CDR2 (germline): MDHEN, SYDVKM. In DNA form, the CDR3 reads TGTGCCAGCAGTTTATGGGGACAGGGATCAGATACGCAGTATTTT. It translates to CASSLWGQGSDTQYF.

The chain uses TRBV7-3 and TRBJ2-1; tentatively, D is TRBD2 (6 bases). The V end was cut by 2 bases, the J end by 1 base, with 9 bases between. The CDR3 extends over 15 amino acids. CDR1 is SGHTA, CDR2 FQGTGA, per germline. This CDR3 reads CASSLAGISYNEQFF. The DNA of the CDR3 is TGTGCCAGCAGCTTAGCGGGGATATCCTACAATGAGCAGTTCTTC.

The V and J genes are TRBV7-8 and TRBJ1-1; 8 nucleotides agree with TRBD1. Germline-derived CDR1 and CDR2 are SGHVS and FQNEAQ. The CDR3 runs 16 residues. V lost 1 base and J lost 7; bases outside the gene matches: 11. This chain's CDR3 is CASSLDRGIYYGEAFF. The CDR3 DNA reads as TGTGCCAGCAGCTTAGACAGGGGGATTTACTACGGTGAAGCTTTCTTT.

The V and J genes are TRBV29-1 and TRBJ1-3; unclear D gene. V gave up 6 bases and J gave up 2 bases, with 8 bases separating them. This CDR3 has 12 amino acids. Germline CDR1 SQVTM, CDR2 ANQGSEA. CDR3: CSVGVAGNTIYF. CDR3 sequence (DNA): TGCAGCGTAGGAGTCGCTGGAAACACCATATATTTT.

The chain links TRBV2 to TRBJ1-5; 7 positions agree with TRBD1. CDR3 length: 15 amino acids. In germline, CDR1 is SNHLY, CDR2 FYNNEI. Losses at the gene ends were 4 bases for V and 5 bases for J; bases not matched to a gene: 8. CDR3 sequence: CASSADRVGDQPQHF. CDR3 nucleotides: TGTGCCAGCAGTGCCGACAGGGTGGGCGATCAGCCCCAGCATTTT.

The rearrangement uses TRBV28 and TRBJ1-1; 8 nucleotides line up with TRBD1. V was pared by 8 bases and J by 0 bases, with 17 bases of the junction left unmatched. This CDR3 region has 18 residues. Germline V gene lookup returns CDR1 MDHEN and CDR2 SYDVKM. The chain's CDR3 is CASPEGGTGGIMNTEAFF. The CDR3 coding sequence is TGTGCCAGCCCGGAAGGGGGGACAGGAGGAATCATGAACACTGAAGCTTTCTTT.

The chain joins TRBV29-1 to TRBJ2-2; D call uncertain. The V and J ends lost 3 bases and 5 bases respectively, with 10 bases between them. CDR1 is SQVTM and CDR2 is ANQGSEA in the germline V gene. The CDR3 runs to 13 residues. The CDR3, as DNA: TGCAGCGTTGATATCCGGTATACCGGGGAGCTGTTTTTT. It is translated as CSVDIRYTGELFF.

This clone has just a few counts. This chain connects TRBV18 to TRBJ1-6, with 8 bases aligning to TRBD1. This CDR3 spans 14 amino acids. Trimming cost V 3 bases and J 8 bases; bases outside gene matches: 3. In germline, CDR1 is KGHSH, CDR2 LQKENI. CDR3 protein: CASSPMGQDSPLHF. CDR3 DNA: TGTGCCAGCTCACCTATGGGACAGGATTCACCCCTCCACTTT.

The chain has TRBV5-5 and TRBJ2-7; 15 bases are a match to TRBD2. Looked up from germline, CDR1 is SGHKS and CDR2 is YYEKEE (reference sequence). The V segment lost 1 base and the J segment 2 bases; nucleotides outside the gene matches: 4. The CDR3 covers 17 residues. CDR3: CASSLSGTSGGPYEQYF. The CDR3 nucleotides are TGTGCCAGCAGCTTGTCCGGGACTAGCGGGGGGCCCTACGAGCAGTACTTC.

The genes are TRBV2 and TRBJ1-2; tentative D call: TRBD1 (5 bases). Trimming cost V 2 bases and J 3 bases, with 7 bases left between them. The CDR3 contains 13 residues. Germline loops: CDR1 SNHLY, CDR2 FYNNEI. CDR3 residues: CASSEQGYYGYTF. CDR3 nucleotide sequence: TGTGCCAGCAGTGAACAGGGTTACTATGGCTACACCTTC.

Only a few counts were recorded for this clone. This rearrangement joins TRBV5-1 to TRBJ1-2, with D uncertain. Trimming took 4 bases from V and 1 from J, leaving 8 bases between them. Germline CDR1 and CDR2: SGHRS and YFSETQ. The CDR3 loop spans 13 amino acids. DNA for the CDR3: TGCGCCAGCAGCCCTGGACTTAACTATGGCTACACCTTC. It is translated as CASSPGLNYGYTF. Full variable domain (missing parts from reference TRBV5-1 and TRBJ1-2): KAGVTQTPRYLIKTRGQQVTLSCSPISGHRSVSWYQQTPGQGLQFLFEYFSETQRNKGNFPGRFSGRQFSNSRSEMNVSTLELGDSALYLCASSPGLNYGYTFGSGTRLTVV.

This clone has a handful of counts. This rearrangement joins TRBV7-8 to TRBJ1-2; no clear D. This CDR3 is 12 amino acids long. Germline V gene data show CDR1 as SGHVS and CDR2 as FQNEAQ. Trimming pared 1 base from V and 6 bases from J, leaving 6 bases between. CDR3 amino acids: CASSLGGNGYTF. CDR3 DNA sequence: TGTGCCAGCAGCTTAGGCGGCAATGGCTACACCTTC.